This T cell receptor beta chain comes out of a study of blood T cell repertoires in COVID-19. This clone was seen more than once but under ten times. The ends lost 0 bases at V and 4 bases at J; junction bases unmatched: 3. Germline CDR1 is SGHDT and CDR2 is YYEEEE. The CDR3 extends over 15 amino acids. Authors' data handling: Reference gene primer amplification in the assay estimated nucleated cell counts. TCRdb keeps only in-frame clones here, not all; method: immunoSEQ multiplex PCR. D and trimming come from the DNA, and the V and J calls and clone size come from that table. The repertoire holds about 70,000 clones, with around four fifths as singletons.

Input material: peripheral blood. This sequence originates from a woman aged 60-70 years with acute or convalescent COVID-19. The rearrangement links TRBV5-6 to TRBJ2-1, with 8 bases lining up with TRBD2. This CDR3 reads CASSLDTSGYNEQFF. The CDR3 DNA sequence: TGTGCCAGCAGCTTGGATACTAGCGGTTACAATGAGCAGTTCTTC.